Listed below are T cell receptor beta chains from one sample, sequenced in a study of T-cell reconstitution after alpha-beta-depleted transplantation in children. TCRdb used MiXCR to reprocess the PCR reads, holding one entry per CDR3 protein. The sample lists 500,000 to 750,000 distinct CDR3 sequences; more than 20% were seen once. The sample was PBMCs, taken before TCRalphabeta/CD19-depleted stem cell transplant. Receptors originate from a boy under three years old with Wiskott-Aldrich syndrome, due to receive a stem cell transplant. The CDR3 runs from the conserved cysteine through the conserved F or W. The order of the fields is D gene, clone size, J gene, V gene, CDR3 DNA, CDR3 protein. A D gene is named only where the DNA matches it firmly. The size entry is marked missing in some rows and otherwise reads once, few, many or a size class.

>TRBD2|NA|TRBJ2-7|TRBV27
TGTGCCAGCGGGGGGGTAGCGGGAGGATCCTACGAGCAGTACTTC
CASGGVAGGSYEQYF
>TRBD2|NA|TRBJ2-1|TRBV5-6
TGTGCCAGCAGCTTGCCCGGGAGGGCCGATGAGCAGTTCTTC
CASSLPGRADEQFF
>TRBD2|NA|TRBJ2-1|TRBV9
TGTGCCAGCAGCTCGCACCGGACTAGCGGGAGTATCCAGTTCTTC
CASSSHRTSGSIQFF
>TRBD2|NA|TRBJ2-3|TRBV5-5
TGTGCCAGCAGCGTCGCTAAGGGACTAGCAGGAGATACGCAGTATTTT
CASSVAKGLAGDTQYF
>TRBD2|NA|TRBJ2-3|TRBV28
TGTGCCAGCAGTTTAACAGCCTCGGGACTAGCGTTGGGCACAGATACGCAGTATTTT
CASSLTASGLALGTDTQYF
>NA|NA|TRBJ2-2|TRBV6-5
TGTGCCAGCAGTTACCCTGCCGGGGAGCTGTTTTTT
CASSYPAGELFF
>NA|few|TRBJ2-6|TRBV24-1
TGTGCCACCAGTGATCCCTGGACTGACTCTGGGGCCAACGTCCTGACTTTC
CATSDPWTDSGANVLTF
>TRBD1|few|TRBJ1-2|TRBV20-1
TGCAGAGCGGGACAGGGCTTAGGCTACACCTTC
CRAGQGLGYTF
>TRBD2|few|TRBJ2-1|TRBV29-1
TGCAGCGTTAGTAGGGCGGGAGTAGGGTTGGATGAGCAGTTCTTC
CSVSRAGVGLDEQFF
>TRBD2|few|TRBJ2-3|TRBV5-1
TGCGCCAGCAGCTTCCAGCTAGCGGGAGCCCCCACAGATACGCAGTATTTT
CASSFQLAGAPTDTQYF
>NA|few|TRBJ2-5|TRBV7-7
TGTGCCAGCAGCGTGGGATGGGAGCGGGAGACCCAGTACTTC
CASSVGWERETQYF
>NA|few|TRBJ2-5|TRBV29-1
TGCAGCGCTGGCCCTCGCCTCGAAGAGACCCAGTACTTC
CSAGPRLEETQYF
>TRBD1|NA|TRBJ1-5|TRBV4-2
TGTGCCAGCAGCCAAGAGACAGGGGGCGGTCAGCCCCAGCATTTT
CASSQETGGGQPQHF
>TRBD1|few|TRBJ2-5|TRBV6-1
TGTGCCAGCAGCCGACTTTCCGGACAGGGTAGAAAAGAGACCCAGTACTTC
CASSRLSGQGRKETQYF
>NA|few|TRBJ2-5|TRBV5-1
TGCGCCAGCAGCTTGAAGTTCCAGGGTCAAGAGACCCAGTACTTC
CASSLKFQGQETQYF
>NA|few|TRBJ2-3|TRBV18
TGTGCCAGCTCACCACGGGGTACGACAGATACGCAGTATTTT
CASSPRGTTDTQYF
>TRBD2|NA|TRBJ2-5|TRBV4-1
TGCGCCAGCAGACCTAGCGGGGGTACCCAAGAGACCCAGTACTTC
CASRPSGGTQETQYF
>NA|NA|TRBJ2-2|TRBV28
TGTGCCAGCAGTTTATGGGCGGCAGGGCAGACCGGGGAGCTGTTTTTT
CASSLWAAGQTGELFF
>TRBD2|NA|TRBJ2-7|TRBV20-1
TGCAGTGCTAGAGTTGCGGGAGGGACCTACGAGCAGTACTTC
CSARVAGGTYEQYF
>NA|few|TRBJ1-2|TRBV29-1
TGCAGCGTTGGCAACAGCCGCTATGGCTACACCTTC
CSVGNSRYGYTF
>NA|many|TRBJ1-3|TRBV10-3
TGTGCCGTCAGTTCCTCTGGAAACACCATATATTTT
CAVSSSGNTIYF
>NA|NA|TRBJ2-5|TRBV29-1
TGCAGCGTTGGGGGTGTCCAAGAGACCCAGTACTTC
CSVGGVQETQYF
>NA|NA|TRBJ2-5|TRBV2
TGTGCCAGCAGTGAAACCAACGAAAGGGGGACCCAGTACTTC
CASSETNERGTQYF
>TRBD2|few|TRBJ2-1|TRBV3-1
TGTGCCAGCAGCCCCCTCCGGACTAGCGGGACATACAATGAGCAGTTCTTC
CASSPLRTSGTYNEQFF
>TRBD2|NA|TRBJ2-1|TRBV20-1
TGCAGTGCTAGAAAGACGGTAGCGGGTTACAATGAGCAGTTCTTC
CSARKTVAGYNEQFF
>TRBD2|few|TRBJ2-1|TRBV12-3/TRBV12-4
TGTGCCAGCAGTTTTTCGCTAGCGGGAGACAATGAGCAGTTCTTC
CASSFSLAGDNEQFF
>NA|NA|TRBJ2-5|TRBV5-1
TGCGCCAGCAGCTTGGCTCACAGGGCCCAAGAGACCCAGTACTTC
CASSLAHRAQETQYF
>NA|NA|TRBJ1-6|TRBV20-1
TGCAGTGCAGATCGGCAGGGGACCTCCCTCCACTTT
CSADRQGTSLHF
>NA|NA|TRBJ2-7|TRBV15
TGTGCCACCAGCTCCTTTGAGGCAGGGGACGAGCAGTACTTC
CATSSFEAGDEQYF
>TRBD2|NA|TRBJ2-5|TRBV18
TGTGCCAGCTCACCGAGGGAGAGCGGGAGGGCCCCACGGCAGGAGACCCAGTACTTC
CASSPRESGRAPRQETQYF
>TRBD1|NA|TRBJ2-5|TRBV24-1
TGTGCCACCCGAGGGGGCGGTGCACAAGAGACCCAGTACTTC
CATRGGGAQETQYF
>TRBD1|few|TRBJ1-2|TRBV12-3/TRBV12-4
TGTGCCAGCAGTTTCTCACAGGGGTATGGCTACACCTTC
CASSFSQGYGYTF
>NA|many|TRBJ2-3|TRBV25-1
TGTGCCAGCAGTGAATCTGCGGGGACAGATACGCAGTATTTT
CASSESAGTDTQYF
>NA|NA|TRBJ2-1|TRBV7-7
TGTGCCAGCAGCTTGGGGATGGGGGTAGACAATGAGCAGTTCTTC
CASSLGMGVDNEQFF
>NA|NA|TRBJ2-7|TRBV20-1
TGCAGTGCTAGAGATCGGAAGCGGGCATCCTACGAGCAGTACTTC
CSARDRKRASYEQYF
>NA|once|TRBJ2-1|TRBV7-2
TGTGCCAGCAGGTCAGCCTTCAATGAGCAGTTCTTC
CASRSAFNEQFF
>TRBD2|NA|TRBJ2-1|TRBV5-1
TGCGCCAGCAGCGAACTAGCGGGAGGGCCGGCTGAGCAGTTCTTC
CASSELAGGPAEQFF
>TRBD1|once|TRBJ1-5|TRBV12-3/TRBV12-4
TGTGCCAGCAGTGACACCGGGACAGGGATCAATCAGCCCCAGCATTTT
CASSDTGTGINQPQHF
>NA|NA|TRBJ1-6|TRBV7-3
TGTGCCAGCAGCCTTATCGGGGGGATGAATTCACCCCTCCACTTT
CASSLIGGMNSPLHF
>NA|few|TRBJ2-1|TRBV7-9
TGTGCCAGCAGCCAAAGCGGGCTAGATGAGCAGTTCTTC
CASSQSGLDEQFF
>NA|NA|TRBJ2-1|TRBV24-1
TGTGCCACCAGTGAACGGTACAATGAGCAGTTCTTC
CATSERYNEQFF
>TRBD2|NA|TRBJ2-3|TRBV5-1
TGCGCCAGCAGCCCGGGACTAGCACAGGGCGCAGATACGCAGTATTTT
CASSPGLAQGADTQYF
>NA|few|TRBJ1-1|TRBV29-1
TGCAGCGTTGAAACAGGAATTCAAGCTTTCTTT
CSVETGIQAFF
>NA|NA|TRBJ2-7|TRBV20-1
TGCAGTGCTAGGGGGCACGGGAGAGATTCCTACGAGCAGTACTTC
CSARGHGRDSYEQYF
>NA|few|TRBJ1-2|TRBV20-1
TGCAGTGCTAGTAAACAACTACTTGGCTATGGCTACACCTTC
CSASKQLLGYGYTF
>TRBD1|NA|TRBJ1-2|TRBV5-1
TGCGCCAGCAGCTCAGATTCCAGGGGGCGCGGCTACACCTTC
CASSSDSRGRGYTF
>NA|few|TRBJ2-5|TRBV5-1
TGCGCCAGCAGCTTGCACCGAGAAGAGACCCAGTACTTC
CASSLHREETQYF
>NA|few|TRBJ2-7|TRBV5-1
TGCGCCAGCAGCTTGGACGGCTGGGCGCAGTACTTC
CASSLDGWAQYF
>NA|NA|TRBJ2-5|TRBV30
TGTGCCTGGAGTGTACATTTCGGGAAAGAGACCCAGTACTTC
CAWSVHFGKETQYF
>NA|few|TRBJ2-7|TRBV5-1
TGCGCCAGCAGCTTGGGCGGGAACCCCTACGAGCAGTACTTC
CASSLGGNPYEQYF
>TRBD1|many|TRBJ2-7|TRBV5-1
TGCGCCAGCAGCTTGAAAGGGACAGGGTACGAGCAGTACTTC
CASSLKGTGYEQYF
>TRBD2|NA|TRBJ2-7|TRBV30
TGTGCCTGGAGACCGACCGGGACTAGGTACGAGCAGTACTTC
CAWRPTGTRYEQYF
>TRBD1|few|TRBJ2-3|TRBV29-1
TGCAGCGTTGAAGATCGAACAGGGGGGAGCCCAGATACGCAGTATTTT
CSVEDRTGGSPDTQYF
>TRBD2|NA|TRBJ2-1|TRBV20-1
TGCAGTGCTACCGGACTAGCGGGTGTTAATGAGCAGTTCTTC
CSATGLAGVNEQFF
>NA|few|TRBJ2-7|TRBV7-2
TGTGCCAGCAGCTTTTACTACGAGCAGTACTTC
CASSFYYEQYF